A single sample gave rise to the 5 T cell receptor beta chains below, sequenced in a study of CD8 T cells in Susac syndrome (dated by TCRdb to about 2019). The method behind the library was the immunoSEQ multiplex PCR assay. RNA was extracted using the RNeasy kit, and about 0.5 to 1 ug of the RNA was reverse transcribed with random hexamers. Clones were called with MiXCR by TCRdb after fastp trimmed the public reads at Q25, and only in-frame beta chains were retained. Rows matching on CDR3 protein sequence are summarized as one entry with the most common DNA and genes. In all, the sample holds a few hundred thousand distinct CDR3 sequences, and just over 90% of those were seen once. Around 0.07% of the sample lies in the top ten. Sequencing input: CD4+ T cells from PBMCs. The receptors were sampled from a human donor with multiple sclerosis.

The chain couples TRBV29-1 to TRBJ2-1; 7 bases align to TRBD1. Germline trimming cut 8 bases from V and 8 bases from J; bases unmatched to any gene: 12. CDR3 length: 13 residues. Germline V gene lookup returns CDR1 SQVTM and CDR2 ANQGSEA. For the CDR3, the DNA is TGCAGCTCAGGGGGTACCGGGCCCTATGAGCAGTTCTTC. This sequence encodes CSSGGTGPYEQFF.

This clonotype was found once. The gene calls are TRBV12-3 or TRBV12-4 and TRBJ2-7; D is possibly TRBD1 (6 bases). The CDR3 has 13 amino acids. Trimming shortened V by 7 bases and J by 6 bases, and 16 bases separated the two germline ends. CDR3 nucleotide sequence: TGTGCCAGCACGGGGCTACAGGGCTTCGAGCAGTACTTC. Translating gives CASTGLQGFEQYF.

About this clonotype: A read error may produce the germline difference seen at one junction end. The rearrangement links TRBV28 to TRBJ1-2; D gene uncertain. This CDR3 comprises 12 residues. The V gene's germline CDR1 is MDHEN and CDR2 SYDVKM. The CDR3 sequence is CASTPGRYRYTF. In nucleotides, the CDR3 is TGTGCCAGCACCCCGGGTCGCTATCGCTACACCTTC.

CDR3 bases: TGTGCCAGCAGCTTAGGACCCCTTCGCTGGTATTTT. Translation: CASSLGPLRWYF. The chain employs TRBV7-2 and TRBJ2-3; no reliable D call. CDR1 is SGHTA, CDR2 FQGNSA, per germline. The germline V and J ends were trimmed by 1 base and 14 bases, with 13 bases remaining between them. CDR3 length: 12 residues.

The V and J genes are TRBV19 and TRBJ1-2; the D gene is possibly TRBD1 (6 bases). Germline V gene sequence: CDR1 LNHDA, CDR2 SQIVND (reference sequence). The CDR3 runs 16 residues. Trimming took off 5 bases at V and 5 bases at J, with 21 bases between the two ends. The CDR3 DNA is TGTGCCAGTAGTCCCGGGACGGGGGGCGTCGGATATGGCTACACCTTC. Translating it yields CASSPGTGGVGYGYTF.